The rows below give T cell receptor beta chains drawn from one sample of a study of control samples from healthy donors and cancer patients. Using immunoSEQ multiplex PCR, the repertoire was profiled, and TCRdb retains in-frame clones only, with some absent. Among around 130,000 clones, nearly 90% were seen once, and the ten largest hold roughly 3.2%. What was sequenced was blood. Every receptor here comes from a middle-aged man in good health. Each CDR3 is given with its conserved first and last residue.

TRBV24-1,TRBJ1-2,CATSDSRVLYGYTF
TRBV28,TRBJ2-7,CASSRHGTAYEQYF
TRBV4-2,TRBJ2-3,CASSQGSGGRGADTQYF
TRBV7-9,TRBJ2-1,CASSLATIGGVNEQFF
TRBV4-2,TRBJ2-5,CASSQEYRDIVGSAQYF
TRBV5-8,TRBJ2-7,CASSGRDRVSYEQYF
TRBV5-1,TRBJ2-7,CASSYDIAEQYF
TRBV13,TRBJ1-3,CASSFDLGSSGNTIYF
TRBV27,TRBJ2-7,CASRLRDKAYEQYF
TRBV2,TRBJ1-1,CASTSVGQGRWNTEAFF
TRBV5-5,TRBJ2-3,CASSLDRAGGTDTQYF
TRBV2,TRBJ2-5,CASSESGMIGETQYF
TRBV10-3,TRBJ1-5,CAISEVDQPQHF
TRBV2,TRBJ2-1,CATLPLSSYNEQFF
TRBV2,TRBJ2-5,CASRDGSGGYQETQYF